This T cell receptor beta chain was profiled in a study of post-analysis software for immune sequencing data. For the study at large: The disease courses spanned relapsing-remitting, secondary progressive and progressive-relapsing forms of multiple sclerosis. Broader study findings: By F measure, samples from a shared preparation batch strongly co-clustered. Compared against controls, patients with multiple sclerosis displayed significantly lower normalized Chao1 diversity. Patients used several TRBV segments, including TRBV5-6, TRBV5-1 and TRBV20-1, more often than controls.

Details on this clonotype: Antigen specificity is unknown.

Libraries were made from TCR beta cDNA, and they carried unique molecular identifiers. TCRdb used MiXCR to reprocess the PCR reads, holding one entry per CDR3 protein. This repertoire shows about 400,000 distinct CDR3 sequences, less than 35% found once; its top ten account for around 15%. The CDR3 length is 14 residues. The V end was cut by 3 bases, the J end by 5 bases, with 16 bases between. CDR1 is DFQATT, CDR2 SNEGSKA, per germline (reference sequence). Sequenced input: blood. This sequence originates from a girl aged 5 to 17 with multiple sclerosis. The chain uses TRBV20-1 and TRBJ2-5, with D perhaps TRBD1 (5 bases). Here the CDR3 reads CSARVGESRETQYF. CDR3 nucleotides: TGCAGTGCTAGGGTAGGGGAATCAAGGGAGACCCAGTACTTC.